This T cell receptor (beta chain) was sequenced for a study of OX40 agonist ivuxolimab in advanced cancers. About the research overall: Among those treated, three patients had partial responses, one with hepatocellular carcinoma and two with cutaneous melanoma.

CDR3 length: 13 residues. Trimming cost V 6 bases and J 1 base; bases outside gene matches: 1. Germline CDR1 SQVTM, CDR2 ANQGSEA. Sequencing used immunoSEQ multiplex PCR; TCRdb keeps in-frame clones, though not all of them. The sample lists roughly 17,000 clones, approximately 80% occurring once. V and J are TRBV29-1 and TRBJ1-3; TRBD1 matches at 9 bases. This TCR was sampled from an adult with an advanced solid tumor such as melanoma, head and neck, liver or kidney cancer. The specimen was CD4+ or CD8+ T cells sorted from blood, collected in a trial of the OX40 agonist ivuxolimab. The CDR3 loop is CSVTGGSGNTIYF. CDR3 DNA sequence: TGCAGCGTGACAGGGGGTTCTGGAAACACCATATATTTT.